The 27 T cell receptor beta chains listed next were all sequenced from one sample in a study of cytomegalovirus exposure and HLA in healthy donors. In the PCR, 60 Vbeta and 13 Jbeta primers were used. This table comes from immunoSEQ multiplex PCR, and its TCRdb copy is limited to in-frame clones, with some not included. The profile shows 120,000 or so clones, around 80% of them singletons. Sequenced: PBMCs. These receptor sequences come from a man aged 50 to 59 in good health and CMV-seronegative.

The chain links TRBV5-1 to TRBJ1-6; 8 bases are a match to TRBD1. Unmatched junction bases numbered 10, after V lost 5 bases and J lost 6 bases. Germline CDR1 is SGHRS and CDR2 is YFSETQ. The length of the CDR3 is 16 residues. CDR3 sequence reads: CASRDRTGSSNSPLHF. The CDR3 DNA follows: TGCGCCAGCAGAGATAGGACAGGGAGTTCTAATTCACCCCTCCACTTT.

Points on this clone: In this CDR3 the conserved last residue, phenylalanine or tryptophan, is missing, so a read error is likely. The chain is built from TRBV5-1 and TRBJ2-7, with 14 bases aligning to TRBD2. Germline V gene sequence: CDR1 SGHRS, CDR2 YFSETQ. This CDR3 region has 16 residues. Germline trimming cut 3 bases from V and 0 bases from J; bases unmatched to any gene: 2. The CDR3 here is CASSSGLAGVSYEQYL. CDR3 coding DNA: TGCGCCAGCAGCTCGGGACTAGCGGGGGTCTCCTACGAGCAGTACCTC.

The rearrangement uses TRBV19 and TRBJ2-7; 13 nucleotides match TRBD2. The CDR3 has 16 residues. The trim removed 6 bases at V and 1 base at J, leaving 6 bases unmatched. Looked up from germline, CDR1 is LNHDA and CDR2 is SQIVND (reference sequence). The CDR3 protein is CASRPGTSGESYEQYF. CDR3 DNA sequence: TGTGCCAGTAGACCCGGGACTAGCGGGGAATCCTACGAGCAGTACTTC.

The gene calls are TRBV19 and TRBJ2-7; 9 bases fit TRBD1. The CDR3 covers 15 residues. V gave up 5 bases and J gave up 5 bases; unmatched junction bases: 10. The germline gives CDR1 LNHDA, CDR2 SQIVND (reference sequence). This CDR3 is CASSPIRGQGNEQYF. The CDR3 nucleotides read TGTGCCAGTAGTCCAATCCGCGGACAGGGGAACGAGCAGTACTTC.

This clone has just one count. This chain joins TRBV19 and TRBJ2-7; a possible D gene is TRBD1 (5 bases). V lost 4 bases to trimming and J lost 2 bases, with 9 bases between them. Germline CDR1 LNHDA, CDR2 SQIVND (reference sequence). The CDR3 is 13 amino acids. CDR3 protein: CASSTGYTYEQYF. As DNA, the CDR3 is TGTGCCAGTAGTACAGGGTACACCTACGAGCAGTACTTC. Based on the CDR3 plus reference TRBV19 and TRBJ2-7, the full variable domain is DGGITQSPKYLFRKEGQNVTLSCEQNLNHDAMYWYRQDPGQGLRLIYYSQIVNDFQKGDIAEGYSVSREKKESFPLTVTSAQKNPTAFYLCASSTGYTYEQYFGPGTRLTVT.

The chain has TRBV5-1 and TRBJ1-2; 8 positions agree with TRBD1. This CDR3 has 16 amino acids. The V gene end was trimmed by 1 base and the J gene end by 6 bases; junction bases not matched to a gene: 11. The germline V gene has CDR1 SGHRS and CDR2 YFSETQ. The CDR3 region has the DNA TGCGCCAGCAGCTTGTTACAGGGGGATATTGGCCATGGCTACACCTTC. Protein product: CASSLLQGDIGHGYTF.

The rearrangement joins TRBV7-3 to TRBJ2-1; 8 bases fit TRBD1. The CDR3 totals 14 residues. With V trimmed by 2 bases and J by 9 bases, 6 bases remained unmatched. The V gene's germline CDR1 is SGHTA and CDR2 FQGTGA. CDR3 sequence: CASSLDRGASEQFF. The CDR3 DNA reads TGTGCCAGCAGCTTAGACAGGGGCGCGAGTGAGCAGTTCTTC.

The V gene is TRBV4-3, the J gene TRBJ2-3; D is ambiguous. Germline CDR1 is LGHNA and CDR2 is YSLEER. This CDR3 contains 16 residues. V was cut by 0 bases and J by 2 bases, with 12 bases left in between. CDR3 DNA: TGCGCCAGCAGCCAAGAAGGCAGGTCATACACAGATACGCAGTATTTT. Protein product: CASSQEGRSYTDTQYF.

The chain recombines TRBV4-1 with TRBJ1-2; a weak D match, TRBD1 (6 bases). This CDR3 is 17 amino acids long. V was pared by 4 bases and J by 0 bases, with 18 bases between. Germline values: CDR1 MGHRA, CDR2 YSYEKL. The chain's CDR3 is CASSPRGGQTTNYGYTF. CDR3 in DNA: TGCGCCAGCAGCCCGAGGGGGGGCCAGACTACTAACTATGGCTACACCTTC.

V is TRBV10-1 and J is TRBJ1-5, with a tentative D call TRBD1 (6 bases). V was trimmed by 2 bases and J by 1 base, leaving 12 bases between them. The CDR3 loop spans 16 amino acids. Germline V CDR1 and CDR2: WNHNN, SYGVQD (reference sequence). The CDR3 loop is CASSELGAGSNQPQHF. DNA of the CDR3: TGCGCCAGCAGTGAGCTGGGGGCTGGGAGCAATCAGCCCCAGCATTTT.

This chain connects TRBV7-8 to TRBJ2-7; 8 bases align to TRBD2. Germline V CDR1 and CDR2: SGHVS, FQNEAQ. V shed 0 bases, J shed 6 bases, and the junction held 10 bases outside the gene matches. The length of the CDR3 is 16 residues. DNA of the CDR3: TGTGCCAGCAGCTTAGCAGGCACAGCGGGAGCTGGCGAGCAGTACTTC. Translating gives CASSLAGTAGAGEQYF.

This rearrangement joins TRBV6-4 to TRBJ1-3, with 7 positions matching TRBD1. The V segment lost 4 bases and the J segment 0 bases; nucleotides outside the gene matches: 3. Per germline, CDR1 MRHNA and CDR2 SNTAGT. This CDR3 is 15 amino acids long. The CDR3 spells CASSGDSISGNTIYF. DNA of the CDR3: TGTGCCAGCAGTGGGGACAGTATCTCTGGAAACACCATATATTTT.

The rearrangement joins TRBV7-2 to TRBJ2-7; 7 bases map to TRBD1. The V segment lost 1 base and the J segment 2 bases; nucleotides outside the gene matches: 14. The CDR3 totals 18 residues. Per the germline V gene, CDR1 is SGHTA and CDR2 is FQGNSA. The DNA for the CDR3 is TGTGCCAGCAGCTTAGGAGGCGGCAGGGGGAAACTTCCCTACGAGCAGTACTTC. Its translation: CASSLGGGRGKLPYEQYF.

The chain joins TRBV5-1 to TRBJ2-2; 12 bases align to TRBD2. Germline-derived CDR1 and CDR2 are SGHRS and YFSETQ. This CDR3 has 19 residues. J gave up 0 bases and V 3 bases, and 9 bases lay outside the gene matches. The CDR3 reads CASSWKRGLAGSNTGELFF. DNA for the CDR3: TGCGCCAGCAGCTGGAAGAGGGGACTAGCGGGCTCGAACACCGGGGAGCTGTTTTTT.

This clone was seen a single time. The chain uses TRBV7-2 and TRBJ2-1; 14 bases match TRBD2. Looked up from germline, CDR1 is SGHTA and CDR2 is FQGNSA. The trim removed 2 bases at V and 9 bases at J, leaving 6 bases unmatched. The CDR3 runs 16 residues. The DNA of the CDR3 is TGTGCCAGCAGCTTAAGACTAGCGGGGGGGTCGGGTGAGCAGTTCTTC. Protein product: CASSLRLAGGSGEQFF.

This chain joins TRBV5-1 and TRBJ2-7, with 10 bases aligning to TRBD1. After removal of 4 bases from V and 5 bases from J, the junction contained 3 bases not matched to a gene. Germline CDR1 reads SGHRS; CDR2 reads YFSETQ. The CDR3 sequence is 13 residues long. Here the CDR3 reads CASSGTGVHEQYF. CDR3 DNA: TGCGCCAGCAGCGGGACAGGGGTCCACGAGCAGTACTTC.

This sequence joins TRBV7-9 and TRBJ2-1; D may be TRBD1 (6 bases). Between the trimmed V and J ends, which lost 8 bases and 7 bases, there was a span of 15 bases. This CDR3 spans 13 amino acids. Per germline, CDR1 SEHNR and CDR2 FQNEAQ (reference sequence). The CDR3 protein is CASLGQGKNEQFF. The CDR3 DNA reads TGTGCCAGCTTAGGCCAGGGGAAAAATGAGCAGTTCTTC.

The chain is built from TRBV6-5 and TRBJ2-3, with unresolved D. V was cut by 0 bases and J by 0 bases, with 10 bases left in between. The CDR3 extends over 16 amino acids. Per the germline V gene, CDR1 is MNHEY and CDR2 is SVGAGI. The DNA of the CDR3 is TGTGCCAGCAGTTACTCGAGATTCTCTAGCACAGATACGCAGTATTTT. Protein: CASSYSRFSSTDTQYF.

The genes are TRBV5-6 and TRBJ1-1; 8 bases match TRBD1. Germline trimming cut 1 base from V and 11 bases from J; bases unmatched to any gene: 4. CDR1 and CDR2 from the germline V gene are SGHDT and YYEEEE. This CDR3 comprises 12 residues. The chain's CDR3 is CASSLHRGEAFF. CDR3 sequence (DNA): TGTGCCAGCAGCTTGCACAGGGGGGAGGCTTTCTTT. Based on the CDR3 plus reference TRBV5-6 and TRBJ1-1, the full variable domain is DAGVTQSPTHLIKTRGQQVTLRCSPKSGHDTVSWYQQALGQGPQFIFQYYEEEERQRGNFPDRFSGHQFPNYSSELNVNALLLGDSALYLCASSLHRGEAFFGQGTRLTVV.

The V call is TRBV10-1, the J call TRBJ2-1, with D perhaps matching TRBD1 (5 bases). Germline CDR1 and CDR2: WNHNN and SYGVQD (reference sequence). Deletions cut 0 bases from V and 4 bases from J, with 13 bases between. This CDR3 contains 16 residues. CDR3 in DNA: TGCGCCAGCAGTGAGTCGAAATGGACACCATACAATGAGCAGTTCTTC. It codes for CASSESKWTPYNEQFF.

This clone was detected a few times. V gene TRBV27 combines with J gene TRBJ2-2; TRBD1 is a possible D gene (6 bases). V lost 7 bases to trimming and J lost 0 bases, with 12 bases between them. The CDR3 runs to 15 residues. CDR1 is MNHEY and CDR2 is SMNVEV in the germline V gene (reference sequence). CDR3 loop: CASTREGANTGELFF. The CDR3 bases are TGTGCCAGCACCCGCGAGGGGGCGAACACCGGGGAGCTGTTTTTT.

This clone appeared once. V gene TRBV9 combines with J gene TRBJ2-2, with TRBD2 matching over 8 bases. Germline V gene lookup returns CDR1 SGDLS and CDR2 YYNGEE. CDR3 length: 16 residues. The V and J ends lost 4 bases and 0 bases, in that order; junction bases with no gene match: 5. CDR3 amino acids: CASSQLAETNTGELFF. The CDR3 bases are TGTGCCAGCAGCCAACTAGCGGAGACGAACACCGGGGAGCTGTTTTTT. The entire variable domain, with the rest obtained from reference TRBV9 and TRBJ2-2, is as follows: DSGVTQTPKHLITATGQRVTLRCSPRSGDLSVYWYQQSLDQGLQFLIQYYNGEERAKGNILERFSAQQFPDLHSELNLSSLELGDSALYFCASSQLAETNTGELFFGEGSRLTVL.

V and J are TRBV7-9 and TRBJ2-7; TRBD1 matches 8 bases. Germline V CDR1 and CDR2: SEHNR, FQNEAQ (reference sequence). This CDR3 region has 15 residues. J was trimmed by 5 bases and V by 5 bases; bases with no gene match: 11. CDR3 region: CASSVHAGGGNEQYF. The CDR3 DNA is TGTGCCAGCAGCGTGCACGCAGGGGGCGGGAACGAGCAGTACTTC. The whole variable domain, remainder taken from reference TRBV7-9 and TRBJ2-7, is DTGVSQNPRHKITKRGQNVTFRCDPISEHNRLYWYRQTLGQGPEFLTYFQNEAQLEKSRLLSDRFSAERPKGSFSTLEIQRTEQGDSAMYLCASSVHAGGGNEQYFGPGTRLTVT.

The V gene is TRBV5-1, the J gene TRBJ2-1, with TRBD2 as a possible D gene (5 bases). The CDR3 is 15 amino acids. Germline CDR1 SGHRS, CDR2 YFSETQ. V lost 4 bases and J lost 5, with 16 bases in between. DNA of the CDR3: TGCGCCAGCAGCCATCTCGGGGTACCGGACAATGAGCAGTTCTTC. It is translated as CASSHLGVPDNEQFF.

V gene TRBV28 combines with J gene TRBJ2-7; D gene unclear. Trimming left V 6 bases short and J 0 bases short, with 12 bases between. Per the germline V gene, CDR1 is MDHEN and CDR2 is SYDVKM. CDR3 length equals 14 residues. The CDR3 DNA is TGTGCCAGCAGCCCCCCGTCCCGCTCCTACGAGCAGTACTTC. Translation: CASSPPSRSYEQYF.

This chain uses TRBV5-1 with TRBJ1-2; 8 bases fit TRBD1. The CDR3 length is 17 residues. Trimming at V came to 0 bases and at J to 4 bases, leaving 11 bases not matched to a gene. The germline V gene encodes CDR1 SGHRS and CDR2 YFSETQ. CDR3 nucleotides: TGCGCCAGCAGCTTGGGGGACAGGCCCCAAGTCGGCTATGGCTACACCTTC. This sequence encodes CASSLGDRPQVGYGYTF.

This sequence joins TRBV25-1 and TRBJ1-3; no clear D gene. Germline V gene lookup returns CDR1 MGHDK and CDR2 SYGVNS. V lost 5 bases and J lost 0, with 2 bases in between. There are 12 residues in the CDR3. The chain's CDR3 is CASSYSGNTIYF. In nucleotides, the CDR3 is TGTGCCAGCAGTTACTCTGGAAACACCATATATTTT. Together with reference TRBV25-1 and TRBJ1-3, the CDR3 gives the full variable domain: EADIYQTPRYLVIGTGKKITLECSQTMGHDKMYWYQQDPGMELHLIHYSYGVNSTEKGDLSSESTVSRIRTEHFPLTLESARPSHTSQYLCASSYSGNTIYFGEGSWLTVV.